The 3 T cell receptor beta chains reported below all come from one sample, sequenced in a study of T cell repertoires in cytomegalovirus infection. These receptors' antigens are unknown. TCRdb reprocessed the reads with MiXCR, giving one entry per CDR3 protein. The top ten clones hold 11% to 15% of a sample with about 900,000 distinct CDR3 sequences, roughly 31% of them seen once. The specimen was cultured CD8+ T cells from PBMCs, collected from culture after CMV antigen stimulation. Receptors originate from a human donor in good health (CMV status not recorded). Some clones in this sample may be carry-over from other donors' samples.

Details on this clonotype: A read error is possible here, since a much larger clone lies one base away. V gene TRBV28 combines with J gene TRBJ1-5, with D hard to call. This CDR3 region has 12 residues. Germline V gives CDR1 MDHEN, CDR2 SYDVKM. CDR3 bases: TGTGGCAGCAGATTAATCCCGCAGCCCCAGCATTTT. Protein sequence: CGSRLIPQPQHF.

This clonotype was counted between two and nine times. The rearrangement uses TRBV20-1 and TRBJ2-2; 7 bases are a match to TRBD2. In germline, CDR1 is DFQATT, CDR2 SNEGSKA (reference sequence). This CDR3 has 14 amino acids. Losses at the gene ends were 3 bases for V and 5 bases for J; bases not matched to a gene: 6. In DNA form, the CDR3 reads TGCAGTGCTAGCGGGGGGACCAATACCGGGGAGCTGTTTTTT. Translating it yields CSASGGTNTGELFF.

The CDR3: CASSRDGGPHNEQFF. The CDR3 nucleotides are TGCGCCAGCAGCCGAGACGGGGGGCCCCACAATGAGCAGTTCTTC. V gene TRBV4-1 combines with J gene TRBJ2-1, with TRBD2 as a possible D gene (7 bases). The length of the CDR3 is 15 residues. Germline V gene lookup returns CDR1 MGHRA and CDR2 YSYEKL. The V gene lost 4 bases and the J gene lost 5 bases, with 15 bases spanning the gap.